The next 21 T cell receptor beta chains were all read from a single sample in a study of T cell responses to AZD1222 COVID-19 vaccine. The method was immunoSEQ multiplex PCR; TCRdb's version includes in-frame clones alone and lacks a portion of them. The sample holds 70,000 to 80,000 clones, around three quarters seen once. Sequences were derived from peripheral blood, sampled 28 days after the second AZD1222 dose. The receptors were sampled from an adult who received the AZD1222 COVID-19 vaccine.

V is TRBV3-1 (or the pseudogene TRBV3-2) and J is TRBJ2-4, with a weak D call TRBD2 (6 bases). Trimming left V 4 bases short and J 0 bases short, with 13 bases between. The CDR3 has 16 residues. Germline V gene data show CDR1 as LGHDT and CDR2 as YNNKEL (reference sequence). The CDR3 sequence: CASSPVAVLAKNIQYF. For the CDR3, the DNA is TGTGCCAGCAGCCCTGTAGCGGTCCTAGCCAAAAACATTCAGTACTTC.

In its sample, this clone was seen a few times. The CDR3 here is CASSLWSNQPQHF. CDR3 coding DNA: TGTGCCAGCAGCTTGTGGAGCAATCAGCCCCAGCATTTT. The chain recombines TRBV5-6 with TRBJ1-5; D is unresolved. CDR3 length: 13 amino acids. CDR1 is SGHDT and CDR2 is YYEEEE in the germline V gene. The germline V and J ends were trimmed by 1 base and 1 base, with 3 bases remaining between them.

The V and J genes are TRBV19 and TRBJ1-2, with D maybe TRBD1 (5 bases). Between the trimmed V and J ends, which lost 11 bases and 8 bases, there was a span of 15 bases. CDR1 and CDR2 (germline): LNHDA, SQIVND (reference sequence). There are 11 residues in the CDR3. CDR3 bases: TGTGCCTCTGATGGGGGTAGCGGCTACACCTTC. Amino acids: CASDGGSGYTF. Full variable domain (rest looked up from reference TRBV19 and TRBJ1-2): DGGITQSPKYLFRKEGQNVTLSCEQNLNHDAMYWYRQDPGQGLRLIYYSQIVNDFQKGDIAEGYSVSREKKESFPLTVTSAQKNPTAFYLCASDGGSGYTFGSGTRLTVV.

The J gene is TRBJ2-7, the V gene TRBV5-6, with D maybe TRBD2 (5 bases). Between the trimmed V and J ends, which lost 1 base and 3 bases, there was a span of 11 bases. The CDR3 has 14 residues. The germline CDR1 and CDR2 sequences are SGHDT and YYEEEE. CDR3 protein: CASSLKPGSYEQYF. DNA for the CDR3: TGTGCCAGCAGCTTGAAACCGGGAAGCTACGAGCAGTACTTC.

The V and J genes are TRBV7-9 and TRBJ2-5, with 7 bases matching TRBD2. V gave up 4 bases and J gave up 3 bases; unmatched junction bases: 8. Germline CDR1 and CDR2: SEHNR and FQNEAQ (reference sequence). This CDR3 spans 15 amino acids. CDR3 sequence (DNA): TGTGCCAGCAGCTGGTCAGGGAGGGATAAAGAGACCCAGTACTTC. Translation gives CASSWSGRDKETQYF.

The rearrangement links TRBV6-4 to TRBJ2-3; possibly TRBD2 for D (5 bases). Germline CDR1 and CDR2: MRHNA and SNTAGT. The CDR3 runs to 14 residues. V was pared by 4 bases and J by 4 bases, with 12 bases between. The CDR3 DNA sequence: TGTGCCAGCAGTGGAGGGATCGAGGCAGATACGCAGTATTTT. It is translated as CASSGGIEADTQYF.

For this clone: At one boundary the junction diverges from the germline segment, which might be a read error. As DNA, the CDR3 is TGTGCCAGCGCCCGGGACAGGGTAGACGAGCAGTGCTTC. It yields the protein CASARDRVDEQCF. The J gene is TRBJ2-7, the V gene TRBV6-5; 9 bases are shared with TRBD1. There are 13 residues in the CDR3. Germline lookup yields CDR1 MNHEY and CDR2 SVGAGI.

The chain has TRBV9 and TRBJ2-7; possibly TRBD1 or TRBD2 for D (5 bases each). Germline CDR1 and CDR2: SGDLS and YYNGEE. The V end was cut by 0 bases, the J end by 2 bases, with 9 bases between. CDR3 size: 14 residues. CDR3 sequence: CASSVGVGAYEQYF. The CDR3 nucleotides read TGTGCCAGCAGCGTAGGGGTGGGGGCCTACGAGCAGTACTTC.

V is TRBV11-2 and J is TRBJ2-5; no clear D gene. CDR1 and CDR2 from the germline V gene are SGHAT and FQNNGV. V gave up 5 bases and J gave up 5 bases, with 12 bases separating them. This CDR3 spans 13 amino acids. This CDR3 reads CASSPRPSETQYF. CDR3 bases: TGTGCCAGCAGCCCCCGGCCATCGGAGACCCAGTACTTC.

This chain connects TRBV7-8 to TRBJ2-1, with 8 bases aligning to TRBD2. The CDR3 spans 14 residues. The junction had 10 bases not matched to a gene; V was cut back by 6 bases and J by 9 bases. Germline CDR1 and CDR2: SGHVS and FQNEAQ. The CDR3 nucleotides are TGTGCCAGCAGACCCGGGACTAGTGACACTGAGCAGTTCTTC. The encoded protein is CASRPGTSDTEQFF.

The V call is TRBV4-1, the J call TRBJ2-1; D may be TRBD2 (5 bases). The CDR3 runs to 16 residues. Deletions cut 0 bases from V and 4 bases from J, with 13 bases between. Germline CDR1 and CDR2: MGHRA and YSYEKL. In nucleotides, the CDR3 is TGCGCCAGCAGCCAAGATGGAAGAGGGATGTACAATGAGCAGTTCTTC. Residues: CASSQDGRGMYNEQFF.

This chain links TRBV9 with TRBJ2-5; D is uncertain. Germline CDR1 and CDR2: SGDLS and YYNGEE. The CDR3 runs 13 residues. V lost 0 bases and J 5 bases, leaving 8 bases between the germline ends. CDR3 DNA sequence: TGTGCCAGCAGCGTAGAAGCTTGGGAGACCCAGTACTTC. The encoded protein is CASSVEAWETQYF.

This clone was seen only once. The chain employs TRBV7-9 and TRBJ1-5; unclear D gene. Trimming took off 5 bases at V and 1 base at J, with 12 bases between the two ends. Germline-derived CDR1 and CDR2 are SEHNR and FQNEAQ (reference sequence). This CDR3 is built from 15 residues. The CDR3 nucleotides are TGTGCCAGCAGCCCTGGTTTGGACAGCAATCAGCCCCAGCATTTT. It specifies CASSPGLDSNQPQHF.

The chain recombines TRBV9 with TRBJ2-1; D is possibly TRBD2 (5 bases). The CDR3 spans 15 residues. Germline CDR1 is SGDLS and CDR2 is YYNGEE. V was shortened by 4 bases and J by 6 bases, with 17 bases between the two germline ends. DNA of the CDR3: TGTGCCAGCAGCCTCGGGTGGAGCGGAGGCAATGAGCAGTTCTTC. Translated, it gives CASSLGWSGGNEQFF.

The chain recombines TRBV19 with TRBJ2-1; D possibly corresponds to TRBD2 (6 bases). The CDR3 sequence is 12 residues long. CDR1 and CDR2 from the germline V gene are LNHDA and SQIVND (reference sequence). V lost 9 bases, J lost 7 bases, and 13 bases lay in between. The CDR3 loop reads CASSAGGNEQFF. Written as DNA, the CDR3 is TGTGCCAGCAGCGCCGGAGGGAATGAGCAGTTCTTC. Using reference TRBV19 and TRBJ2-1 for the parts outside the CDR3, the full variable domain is DGGITQSPKYLFRKEGQNVTLSCEQNLNHDAMYWYRQDPGQGLRLIYYSQIVNDFQKGDIAEGYSVSREKKESFPLTVTSAQKNPTAFYLCASSAGGNEQFFGPGTRLTVL.

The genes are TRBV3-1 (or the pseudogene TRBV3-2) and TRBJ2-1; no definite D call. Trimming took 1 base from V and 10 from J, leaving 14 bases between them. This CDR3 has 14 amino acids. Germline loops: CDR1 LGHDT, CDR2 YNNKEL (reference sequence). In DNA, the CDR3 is TGTGCCAGCAGCCAAGCTTTGGGGTCATGGGAGCAGTTCTTC. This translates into CASSQALGSWEQFF.

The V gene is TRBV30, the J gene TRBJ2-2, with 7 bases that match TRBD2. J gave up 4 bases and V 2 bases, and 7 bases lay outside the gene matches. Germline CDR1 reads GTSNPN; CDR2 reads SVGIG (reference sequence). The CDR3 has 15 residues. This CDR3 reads CAWSKASGFTGELFF. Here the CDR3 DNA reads TGTGCCTGGAGTAAGGCTAGCGGCTTCACCGGGGAGCTGTTTTTT.

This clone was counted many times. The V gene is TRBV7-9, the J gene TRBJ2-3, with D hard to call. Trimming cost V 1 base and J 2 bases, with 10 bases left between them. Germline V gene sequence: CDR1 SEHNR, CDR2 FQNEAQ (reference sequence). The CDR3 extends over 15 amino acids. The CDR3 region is CASSLGPTDTDTQYF. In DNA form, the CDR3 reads TGTGCCAGCAGCTTAGGACCTACAGACACAGATACGCAGTATTTT.

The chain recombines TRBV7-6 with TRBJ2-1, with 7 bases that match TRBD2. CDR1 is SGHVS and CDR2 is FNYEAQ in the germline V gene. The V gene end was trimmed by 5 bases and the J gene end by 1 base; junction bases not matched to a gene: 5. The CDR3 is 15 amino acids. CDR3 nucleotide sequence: TGTGCCAGCAGCCTCTCGGGGGGATCCTACAATGAGCAGTTCTTC. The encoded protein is CASSLSGGSYNEQFF.

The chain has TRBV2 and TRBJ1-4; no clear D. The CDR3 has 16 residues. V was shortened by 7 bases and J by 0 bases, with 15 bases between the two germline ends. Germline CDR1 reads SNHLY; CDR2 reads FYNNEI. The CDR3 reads CASKGPVGATNEKLFF. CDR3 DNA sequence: TGTGCCAGCAAAGGACCGGTGGGTGCAACTAATGAAAAACTGTTTTTT.

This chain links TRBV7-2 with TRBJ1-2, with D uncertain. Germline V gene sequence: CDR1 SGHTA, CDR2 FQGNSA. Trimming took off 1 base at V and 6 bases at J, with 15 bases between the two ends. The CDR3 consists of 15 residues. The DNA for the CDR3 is TGTGCCAGCAGCTTAGAGTTGTCCGGGTCGCATGGCTACACCTTC. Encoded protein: CASSLELSGSHGYTF.